Reported below is one TCR beta chain. This specimen belongs to a study of blood T cell repertoires in COVID-19. Study overall: Italy, Spain and the United States were the sources of the convalescent and acute COVID-19 samples. T cells, B-cell-depleted T cells, or PBMCs supplied cDNA or gDNA.

Clones were read by immunoSEQ multiplex PCR, and TCRdb kept only the in-frame ones, dropping some. This repertoire shows 65,000 to 85,000 clones, about 73% found once; its top ten account for roughly 5.6%. Trimming removed 8 bases from V and 5 bases from J, with 13 bases in between. This CDR3 comprises 13 residues. CDR1 is MNHEY, CDR2 SMNVEV, per germline (reference sequence). The origin of this receptor is a man over 45 with active or convalescent COVID-19. The genes are TRBV27 and TRBJ2-1, with a possible D match to TRBD1 (6 bases). Sample: peripheral blood. In DNA form, the CDR3 reads TGTGCCAGCCGACAGGTTTGGGACAATGAGCAGTTCTTC. Protein: CASRQVWDNEQFF.